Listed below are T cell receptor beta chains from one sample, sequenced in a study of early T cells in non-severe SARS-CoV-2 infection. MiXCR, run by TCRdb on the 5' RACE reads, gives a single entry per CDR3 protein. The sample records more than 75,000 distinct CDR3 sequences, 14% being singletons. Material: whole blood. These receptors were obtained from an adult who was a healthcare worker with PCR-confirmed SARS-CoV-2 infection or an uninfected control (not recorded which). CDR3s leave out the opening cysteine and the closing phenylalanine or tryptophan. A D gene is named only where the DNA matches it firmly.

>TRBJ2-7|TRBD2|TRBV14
ASTLAGGYEQY
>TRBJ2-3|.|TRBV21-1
ASSRRLSTDTQY
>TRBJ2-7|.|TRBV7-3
ASSLTPRFVHEQY
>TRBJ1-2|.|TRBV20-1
SAGEPNYGYT
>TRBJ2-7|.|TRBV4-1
ASSRLSGASYEQY
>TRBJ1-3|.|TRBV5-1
ASSLVGGGISGNTIY
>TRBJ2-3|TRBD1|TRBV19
ASLDRRSSTDTQY
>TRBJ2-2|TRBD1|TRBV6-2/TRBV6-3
ASSPIWTGGPGELF
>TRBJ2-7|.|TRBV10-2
ASTSGATYEQY
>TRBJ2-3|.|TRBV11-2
ASSLVGSTDTQY
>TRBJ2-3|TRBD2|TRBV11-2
ASSLSGSGTDTQY
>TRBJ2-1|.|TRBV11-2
ASSLSNEQF
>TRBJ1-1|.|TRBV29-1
SVAQADTEAF
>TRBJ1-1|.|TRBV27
ASSSVGTEAF
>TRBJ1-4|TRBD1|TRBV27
ASSLLQGGEKLF
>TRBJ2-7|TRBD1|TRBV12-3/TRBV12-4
ASRRRTGRGDEQY
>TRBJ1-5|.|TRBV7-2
ASSLSGVGYSNQPQH
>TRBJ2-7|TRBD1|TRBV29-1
SVDATGGDEQY
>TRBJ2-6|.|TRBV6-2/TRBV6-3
ASREGRSGANVLT
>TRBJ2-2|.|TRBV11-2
ASSSAGAIITGELF
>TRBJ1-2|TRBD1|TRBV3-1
ASSQGQEGHRGYT
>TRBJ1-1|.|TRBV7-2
ASSLVQKNTEAF
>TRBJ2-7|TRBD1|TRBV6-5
ASSKDRGPYEQY
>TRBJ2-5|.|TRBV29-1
SEQSYGETQY
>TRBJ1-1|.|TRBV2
ASRTGPNTEAF
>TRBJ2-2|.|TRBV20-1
SAREGGTGELF
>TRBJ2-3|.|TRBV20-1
SARDVLADTQY
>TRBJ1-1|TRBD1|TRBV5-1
ASSQTGDTEAF
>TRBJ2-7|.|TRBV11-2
ASSLRGHDYEQY
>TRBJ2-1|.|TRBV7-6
ASSLADEQF
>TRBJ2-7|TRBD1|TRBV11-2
ASSVGTVSYEQY
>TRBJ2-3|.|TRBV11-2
ASSPNPGPSTGTQY
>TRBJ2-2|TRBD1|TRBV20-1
SANRPGQPTGELF